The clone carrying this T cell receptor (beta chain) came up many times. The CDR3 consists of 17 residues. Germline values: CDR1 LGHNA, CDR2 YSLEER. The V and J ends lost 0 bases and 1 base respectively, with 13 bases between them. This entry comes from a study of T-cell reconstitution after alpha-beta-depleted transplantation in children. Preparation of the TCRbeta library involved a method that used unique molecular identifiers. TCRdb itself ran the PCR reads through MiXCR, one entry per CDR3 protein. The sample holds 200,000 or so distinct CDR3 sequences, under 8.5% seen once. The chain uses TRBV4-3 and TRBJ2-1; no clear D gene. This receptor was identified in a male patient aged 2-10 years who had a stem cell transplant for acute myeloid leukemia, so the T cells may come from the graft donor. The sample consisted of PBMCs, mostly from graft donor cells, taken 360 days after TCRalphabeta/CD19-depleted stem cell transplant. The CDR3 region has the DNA TGCGCCAGCAGCCAAGATCACTGGACGCTTTCCTACAATGAGCAGTTCTTC. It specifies CASSQDHWTLSYNEQFF.